Listed below are T cell receptor beta chains from one sample, sequenced in a study of shared clonotypes between healthy human individuals. Libraries were prepared by immunoSEQ multiplex PCR; TCRdb keeps only in-frame clonotypes and omits some of them. Altogether 2,500,000 or so clones are present, more than 80% being singletons, with the ten largest covering about 0.13%. The sample was naive CD4+ T cells sorted from blood. These receptors were taken from a young man in good health. The CDR3 runs from the conserved cysteine through the conserved F or W. Fields, in order: V gene, clone size, J gene, CDR3 length, D gene, CDR3 DNA, CDR3 protein. A D gene is named only where the DNA matches it firmly. Clone size is shown for a subset of rows, as once, few, many or a class of expanded clone.

V gene: TRBV19; clone size: .; J gene: TRBJ1-5; CDR3 length: 13; D gene: .; CDR3 DNA: TGTGCCAGTAGTATTCGTAGCCATCAGCCCCAGCATTTT; CDR3 protein: CASSIRSHQPQHF
V gene: TRBV28; clone size: .; J gene: TRBJ2-5; CDR3 length: 12; D gene: .; CDR3 DNA: TGTGCCAGCAGCTCGCGAGGGGAGACCCAGTACTTC; CDR3 protein: CASSSRGETQYF
V gene: TRBV2; clone size: .; J gene: TRBJ2-1; CDR3 length: 12; D gene: .; CDR3 DNA: TGTGCCAGCAGTGAAGCGTGGAATGAGCAGTTCTTC; CDR3 protein: CASSEAWNEQFF
V gene: TRBV4-1; clone size: .; J gene: TRBJ2-5; CDR3 length: 15; D gene: TRBD1; CDR3 DNA: TGCGCCAGCAGCAACTTGGGACAGGGGAAAGAGACCCAGTACTTC; CDR3 protein: CASSNLGQGKETQYF
V gene: TRBV28; clone size: once; J gene: TRBJ1-2; CDR3 length: 15; D gene: TRBD1; CDR3 DNA: TGTGCCAGCAGTTTCGGACAGGGTACTATAGGTGGCTACACCTTC; CDR3 protein: CASSFGQGTIGGYTF
V gene: TRBV4-3; clone size: .; J gene: TRBJ2-7; CDR3 length: 15; D gene: .; CDR3 DNA: TGCGCCAGCAGCCAAGACCTAGCGACAACCTACGAGCAGTACTTC; CDR3 protein: CASSQDLATTYEQYF
V gene: TRBV7-3; clone size: once; J gene: TRBJ1-2; CDR3 length: 18; D gene: .; CDR3 DNA: TGTGCCAGCAGCACTCAACTTCAAACACTACTCCGGGACCCTGGCTACACCTTC; CDR3 protein: CASSTQLQTLLRDPGYTF
V gene: TRBV6-5; clone size: .; J gene: TRBJ2-1; CDR3 length: 15; D gene: TRBD1; CDR3 DNA: TGTGCCAGCAGTCCGGGACAGGGGACGGTTAATGAGCAGTTCTTC; CDR3 protein: CASSPGQGTVNEQFF
V gene: TRBV10-3; clone size: .; J gene: TRBJ2-4; CDR3 length: 14; D gene: TRBD1; CDR3 DNA: TGTGCCATCAGTGCGGACAGGTCCAAAAACATTCAGTACTTC; CDR3 protein: CAISADRSKNIQYF
V gene: TRBV5-4; clone size: .; J gene: TRBJ2-5; CDR3 length: 13; D gene: .; CDR3 DNA: TGTGCCAGCAGCAGAGTCCCAAAAGAGACCCAGTACTTC; CDR3 protein: CASSRVPKETQYF
V gene: TRBV30; clone size: .; J gene: TRBJ1-6; CDR3 length: 13; D gene: TRBD1; CDR3 DNA: TGTGCCTGGATCAGGGACAGGGGTTCACCCCTCCACTTT; CDR3 protein: CAWIRDRGSPLHF
V gene: TRBV5-1; clone size: .; J gene: TRBJ2-7; CDR3 length: 14; D gene: TRBD1; CDR3 DNA: TGCGCCAGCAGCCCCGGGACAGGGGGTCACGAGCAGTACTTC; CDR3 protein: CASSPGTGGHEQYF
V gene: TRBV19; clone size: .; J gene: TRBJ1-5; CDR3 length: 15; D gene: .; CDR3 DNA: TGTGCCAGTTCAGGGAAGGGAGGTGGAAATCAGCCCCAGCATTTT; CDR3 protein: CASSGKGGGNQPQHF
V gene: TRBV19; clone size: .; J gene: TRBJ2-6; CDR3 length: 17; D gene: .; CDR3 DNA: TGTGCCAGTAGTATACCCAACGAGCCGTCTGGGGCCAACGTCCTGACTTTC; CDR3 protein: CASSIPNEPSGANVLTF
V gene: TRBV5-1; clone size: .; J gene: TRBJ1-2; CDR3 length: 13; D gene: TRBD1; CDR3 DNA: TGCGCCAGCAGCTACAGGGGGGAGGCTGGCTACACCTTC; CDR3 protein: CASSYRGEAGYTF
V gene: TRBV19; clone size: .; J gene: TRBJ2-1; CDR3 length: 15; D gene: TRBD2; CDR3 DNA: TGTGCCAGTAAAGAGACTAGCGGTCCTTACAATGAGCAGTTCTTC; CDR3 protein: CASKETSGPYNEQFF
V gene: TRBV6-6; clone size: .; J gene: TRBJ1-1; CDR3 length: 14; D gene: .; CDR3 DNA: TGTGCCAGCAGTTACTCGAGGGGGAACACTGAAGCTTTCTTT; CDR3 protein: CASSYSRGNTEAFF
V gene: TRBV18; clone size: few; J gene: TRBJ1-1; CDR3 length: 14; D gene: TRBD1; CDR3 DNA: TGTGCCAGCTCAACCCAGGGGGGGAACACTGAAGCTTTCTTT; CDR3 protein: CASSTQGGNTEAFF
V gene: TRBV5-1; clone size: .; J gene: TRBJ1-1; CDR3 length: 13; D gene: TRBD1; CDR3 DNA: TGCGCCAGCAGCCAAGGGACAGCCACTGAAGCTTTCTTT; CDR3 protein: CASSQGTATEAFF
V gene: TRBV4-1; clone size: once; J gene: TRBJ2-7; CDR3 length: 14; D gene: .; CDR3 DNA: TGCGCCAGCAGCACCCGGGACCACTCCTACGAGCAGTACTTC; CDR3 protein: CASSTRDHSYEQYF
V gene: TRBV6-6; clone size: .; J gene: TRBJ2-3; CDR3 length: 16; D gene: TRBD2; CDR3 DNA: TGTGCCAGCAGCACTAGCGGGGGGGCCGGCACAGATACGCAGTATTTT; CDR3 protein: CASSTSGGAGTDTQYF
V gene: TRBV5-1; clone size: .; J gene: TRBJ2-2; CDR3 length: 17; D gene: TRBD2; CDR3 DNA: TGCGCCAGCAGCTTGGAGGGGTTAGCGGGGAACACCGGGGAGCTGTTTTTT; CDR3 protein: CASSLEGLAGNTGELFF
V gene: TRBV19; clone size: .; J gene: TRBJ1-3; CDR3 length: 17; D gene: .; CDR3 DNA: TGTGCCAGTAAACGGGAAGGAACAAAAGCCTCTGGAAACACCATATATTTT; CDR3 protein: CASKREGTKASGNTIYF
V gene: TRBV20-1; clone size: once; J gene: TRBJ2-4; CDR3 length: 11; D gene: .; CDR3 DNA: TGCAGTGCTCCCCTAGGGAACATTCAGTACTTC; CDR3 protein: CSAPLGNIQYF
V gene: TRBV7-2; clone size: .; J gene: TRBJ1-3; CDR3 length: 15; D gene: .; CDR3 DNA: TGTGCCAGCAGCTTAGTTGAAGCTCCTGGAAACACCATATATTTT; CDR3 protein: CASSLVEAPGNTIYF
V gene: TRBV2; clone size: .; J gene: TRBJ1-1; CDR3 length: 15; D gene: .; CDR3 DNA: TGTGCCAGCAGGGAACCGGGACCGACGAACACTGAAGCTTTCTTT; CDR3 protein: CASREPGPTNTEAFF
V gene: TRBV5-4; clone size: .; J gene: TRBJ2-7; CDR3 length: 14; D gene: .; CDR3 DNA: TGTGCCAGCAGCGGGGTTGGTAAATCCTACGAGCAGTACTTC; CDR3 protein: CASSGVGKSYEQYF
V gene: TRBV9; clone size: .; J gene: TRBJ1-2; CDR3 length: 14; D gene: .; CDR3 DNA: TGTGCCAGCAGCGGAAACAGGGATCCAGGCGGCTACACCTTC; CDR3 protein: CASSGNRDPGGYTF
V gene: TRBV7-9; clone size: .; J gene: TRBJ2-7; CDR3 length: 12; D gene: .; CDR3 DNA: TGTGCCAGCAGCTTCCAGGGCGGGGAGCAGTACTTC; CDR3 protein: CASSFQGGEQYF
V gene: TRBV2; clone size: .; J gene: TRBJ2-1; CDR3 length: 19; D gene: .; CDR3 DNA: TGTGCCAGCAGTGCCCCGACAGGGTCCACTTTTGGGAGGTACAATGAGCAGTTCTTC; CDR3 protein: CASSAPTGSTFGRYNEQFF
V gene: TRBV9; clone size: once; J gene: TRBJ2-2; CDR3 length: 18; D gene: .; CDR3 DNA: TGTGCCAGCAGCGTAGGCTCAGGGGATGCTTCGAACACCGGGGAGCTGTTTTTT; CDR3 protein: CASSVGSGDASNTGELFF
V gene: TRBV25-1; clone size: .; J gene: TRBJ2-7; CDR3 length: 13; D gene: .; CDR3 DNA: TGTGCCAGCAGTGACGCAGGATTCTACGAGCAGTACTTC; CDR3 protein: CASSDAGFYEQYF
V gene: TRBV25-1; clone size: .; J gene: TRBJ2-5; CDR3 length: 13; D gene: .; CDR3 DNA: TGTGCCAGCAGTGCGGTCACTCAAGAGACCCAGTACTTC; CDR3 protein: CASSAVTQETQYF
V gene: TRBV4-3; clone size: .; J gene: TRBJ2-6; CDR3 length: 19; D gene: TRBD2; CDR3 DNA: TGCGCCAGCAGCCAAGATTTGGTAGCGGGTGGCTCTGGGGCCAACGTCCTGACTTTC; CDR3 protein: CASSQDLVAGGSGANVLTF
V gene: TRBV6-4; clone size: .; J gene: TRBJ1-2; CDR3 length: 14; D gene: .; CDR3 DNA: TGTGCCAGCAGTGAAGGGGGTGGTGGCTATGGCTACACCTTC; CDR3 protein: CASSEGGGGYGYTF
V gene: TRBV25-1; clone size: .; J gene: TRBJ2-5; CDR3 length: 17; D gene: TRBD2; CDR3 DNA: TGTGCCAGCAGGGCCTCCAGACAGGAAGCGGGGGAAGAGACCCAGTACTTC; CDR3 protein: CASRASRQEAGEETQYF
V gene: TRBV5-1; clone size: once; J gene: TRBJ2-1; CDR3 length: 17; D gene: TRBD1; CDR3 DNA: TGCGCCAGCAGCTTGGGATACAGGACAGGTTCCTACAATGAGCAGTTCTTC; CDR3 protein: CASSLGYRTGSYNEQFF
V gene: TRBV7-7; clone size: .; J gene: TRBJ2-1; CDR3 length: 15; D gene: .; CDR3 DNA: TGTGCTAGCAGTCCCCTGGCAGCGCCATACAATGAGCAGTTCTTC; CDR3 protein: CASSPLAAPYNEQFF
V gene: TRBV19; clone size: .; J gene: TRBJ1-2; CDR3 length: 13; D gene: .; CDR3 DNA: TGTGCCAGTAGTTCCAGTCTGGGATATGGCTACACCTTC; CDR3 protein: CASSSSLGYGYTF
V gene: TRBV11-2; clone size: .; J gene: TRBJ2-3; CDR3 length: 17; D gene: TRBD2; CDR3 DNA: TGTGCCAGCAGCCCTCGGCTAGGGACTAGCGGCACAGATACGCAGTATTTT; CDR3 protein: CASSPRLGTSGTDTQYF
V gene: TRBV5-1; clone size: .; J gene: TRBJ2-3; CDR3 length: 17; D gene: TRBD1; CDR3 DNA: TGCGCCAGCAGCTCAACAGGGGCCGTGACTAGCACAGATACGCAGTATTTT; CDR3 protein: CASSSTGAVTSTDTQYF
V gene: TRBV18; clone size: .; J gene: TRBJ2-2; CDR3 length: 17; D gene: TRBD2; CDR3 DNA: TGTGCCAGCTCACCACCGGGTCGGGCGGGAGACACCGGGGAGCTGTTTTTT; CDR3 protein: CASSPPGRAGDTGELFF
V gene: TRBV18; clone size: .; J gene: TRBJ1-1; CDR3 length: 13; D gene: .; CDR3 DNA: TGTGCCAGCTCACCACCGGGGGTTACTGAAGCTTTCTTT; CDR3 protein: CASSPPGVTEAFF
V gene: TRBV10-2; clone size: .; J gene: TRBJ1-1; CDR3 length: 13; D gene: .; CDR3 DNA: TGCGCCAGCATAAAAAATTCCGAGACTGAAGCTTTCTTT; CDR3 protein: CASIKNSETEAFF
V gene: TRBV15; clone size: .; J gene: TRBJ2-7; CDR3 length: 14; D gene: .; CDR3 DNA: TGTGCCACCAGCCCGGGACACCCAATATACGAGCAGTACTTC; CDR3 protein: CATSPGHPIYEQYF
V gene: TRBV6-6; clone size: .; J gene: TRBJ2-1; CDR3 length: 15; D gene: TRBD2; CDR3 DNA: TGTGCCAGCAGGACCGGGACTAGCGGCTTCACTGAGCAGTTCTTC; CDR3 protein: CASRTGTSGFTEQFF
V gene: TRBV28; clone size: .; J gene: TRBJ2-2; CDR3 length: 13; D gene: .; CDR3 DNA: TGTGCCAGCCTGGACAGACACACCGGGGAGCTGTTTTTT; CDR3 protein: CASLDRHTGELFF
V gene: TRBV7-2; clone size: .; J gene: TRBJ1-4; CDR3 length: 16; D gene: TRBD1; CDR3 DNA: TGTGCCAGCAGCTTTATCAGGGGGCTGACTAATGAAAAACTGTTTTTT; CDR3 protein: CASSFIRGLTNEKLFF